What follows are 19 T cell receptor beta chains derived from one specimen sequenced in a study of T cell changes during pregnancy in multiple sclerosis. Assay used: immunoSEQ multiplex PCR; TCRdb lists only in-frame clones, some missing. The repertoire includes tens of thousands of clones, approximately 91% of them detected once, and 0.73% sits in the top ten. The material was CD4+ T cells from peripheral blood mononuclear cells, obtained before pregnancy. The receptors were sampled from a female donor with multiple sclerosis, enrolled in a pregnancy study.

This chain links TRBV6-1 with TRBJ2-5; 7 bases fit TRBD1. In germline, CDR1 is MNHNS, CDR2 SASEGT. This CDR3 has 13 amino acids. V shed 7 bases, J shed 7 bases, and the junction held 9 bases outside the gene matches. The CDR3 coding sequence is TGTGCCAGCACGAACAGGGGTAGCGCGACCCAGTACTTC. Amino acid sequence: CASTNRGSATQYF.

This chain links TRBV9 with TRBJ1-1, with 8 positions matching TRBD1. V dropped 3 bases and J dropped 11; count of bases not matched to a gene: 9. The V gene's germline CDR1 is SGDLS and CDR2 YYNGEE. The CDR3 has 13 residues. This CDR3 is CASSAFDRGRAFF. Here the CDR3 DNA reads TGTGCCAGCAGCGCCTTCGACAGGGGTCGCGCTTTCTTT.

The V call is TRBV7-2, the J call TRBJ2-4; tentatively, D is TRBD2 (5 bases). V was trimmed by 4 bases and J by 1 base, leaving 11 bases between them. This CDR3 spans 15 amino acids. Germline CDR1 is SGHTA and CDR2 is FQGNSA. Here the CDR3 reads CASSSQPGAKNIQYF. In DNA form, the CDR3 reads TGTGCCAGCAGCTCGCAGCCGGGGGCCAAAAACATTCAGTACTTC.

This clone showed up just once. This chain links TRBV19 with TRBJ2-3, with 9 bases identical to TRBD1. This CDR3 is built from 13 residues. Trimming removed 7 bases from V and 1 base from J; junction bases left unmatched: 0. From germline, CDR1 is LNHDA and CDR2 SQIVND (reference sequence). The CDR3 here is CASNRGRTDTQYF. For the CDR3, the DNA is TGTGCCAGTAACAGGGGGCGCACAGATACGCAGTATTTT.

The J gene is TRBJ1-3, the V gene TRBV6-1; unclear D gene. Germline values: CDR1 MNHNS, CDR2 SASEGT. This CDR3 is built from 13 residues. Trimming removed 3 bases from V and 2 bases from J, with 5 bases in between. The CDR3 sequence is CASSESTGNTIYF. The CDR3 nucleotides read TGTGCCAGCAGTGAGAGCACTGGAAACACCATATATTTT.

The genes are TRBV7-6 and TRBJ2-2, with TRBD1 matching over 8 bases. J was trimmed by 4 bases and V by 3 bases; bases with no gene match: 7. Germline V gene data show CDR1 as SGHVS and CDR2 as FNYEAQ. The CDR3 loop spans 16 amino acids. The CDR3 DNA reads TGTGCCAGCAGCTTCTCGACAGGGGCCTCCACCGGGGAGCTGTTTTTT. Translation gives CASSFSTGASTGELFF.

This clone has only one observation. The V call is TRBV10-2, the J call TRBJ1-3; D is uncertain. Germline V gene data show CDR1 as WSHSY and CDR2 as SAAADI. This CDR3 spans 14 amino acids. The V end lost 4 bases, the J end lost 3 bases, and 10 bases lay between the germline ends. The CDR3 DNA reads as TGCGCCAGCAGTGTGGAGGCGGGTGGAAACACCATATATTTT. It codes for CASSVEAGGNTIYF.

CDR3 protein: CASSVLTDNSPLHF. DNA of the CDR3: TGTGCCAGCAGCGTACTTACTGATAATTCACCCCTCCACTTT. This rearrangement joins TRBV9 to TRBJ1-6; no clear D. This CDR3 spans 14 amino acids. In germline, CDR1 is SGDLS, CDR2 YYNGEE. Trimming shortened V by 1 base and J by 5 bases, and 7 bases separated the two germline ends.

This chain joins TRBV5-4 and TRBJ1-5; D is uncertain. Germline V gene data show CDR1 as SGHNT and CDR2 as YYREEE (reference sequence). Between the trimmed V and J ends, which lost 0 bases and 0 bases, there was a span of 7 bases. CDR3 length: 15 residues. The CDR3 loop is CASSLGPSSNQPQHF. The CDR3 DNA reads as TGTGCCAGCAGCTTGGGGCCATCTAGCAATCAGCCCCAGCATTTT.

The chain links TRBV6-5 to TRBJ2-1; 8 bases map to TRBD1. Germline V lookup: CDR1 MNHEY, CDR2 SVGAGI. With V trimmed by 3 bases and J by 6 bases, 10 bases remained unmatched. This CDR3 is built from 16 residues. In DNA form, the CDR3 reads TGTGCCAGCAGTTATTCGACAGGGGTCCCATTCAATGAGCAGTTCTTC. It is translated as CASSYSTGVPFNEQFF.

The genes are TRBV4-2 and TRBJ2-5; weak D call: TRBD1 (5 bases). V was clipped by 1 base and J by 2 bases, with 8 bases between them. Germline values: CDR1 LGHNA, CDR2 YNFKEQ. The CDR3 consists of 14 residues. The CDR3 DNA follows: TGTGCCAGCAGCCAAGGGGCAGGGCAAGAGACCCAGTACTTC. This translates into CASSQGAGQETQYF.

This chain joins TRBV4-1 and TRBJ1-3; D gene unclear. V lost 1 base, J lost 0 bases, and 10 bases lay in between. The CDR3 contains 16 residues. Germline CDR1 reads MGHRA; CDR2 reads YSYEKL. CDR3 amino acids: CASSQAQADSGNTIYF. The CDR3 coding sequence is TGCGCCAGCAGCCAAGCCCAGGCCGACTCTGGAAACACCATATATTTT.

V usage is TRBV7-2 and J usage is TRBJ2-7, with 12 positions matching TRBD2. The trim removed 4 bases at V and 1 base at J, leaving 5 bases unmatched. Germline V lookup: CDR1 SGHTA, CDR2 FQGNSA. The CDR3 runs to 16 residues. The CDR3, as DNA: TGTGCCAGCAGCTCCTCTAGCGGGGGGGGATCCTACGAGCAGTACTTC. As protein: CASSSSSGGGSYEQYF.

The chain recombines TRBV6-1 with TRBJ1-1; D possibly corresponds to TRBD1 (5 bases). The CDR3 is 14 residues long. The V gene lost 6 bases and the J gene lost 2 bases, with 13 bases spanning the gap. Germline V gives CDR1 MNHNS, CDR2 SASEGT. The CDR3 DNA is TGTGCCAGCAGGGAATGGGGGGACAACACTGAAGCTTTCTTT. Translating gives CASREWGDNTEAFF.

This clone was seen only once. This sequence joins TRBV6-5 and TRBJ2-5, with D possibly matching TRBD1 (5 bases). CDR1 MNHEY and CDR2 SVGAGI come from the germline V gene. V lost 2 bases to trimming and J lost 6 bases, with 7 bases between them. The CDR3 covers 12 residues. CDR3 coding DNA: TGTGCCAGCAGTTACGCAGGGCAGACCCAGTACTTC. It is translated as CASSYAGQTQYF.

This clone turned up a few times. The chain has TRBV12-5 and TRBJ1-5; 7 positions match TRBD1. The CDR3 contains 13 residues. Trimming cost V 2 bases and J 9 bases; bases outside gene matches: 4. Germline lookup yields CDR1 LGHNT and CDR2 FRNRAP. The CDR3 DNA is TGTGCTAGTGGTTTGACAGGGGCCGGGCCCCAGCATTTT. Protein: CASGLTGAGPQHF.

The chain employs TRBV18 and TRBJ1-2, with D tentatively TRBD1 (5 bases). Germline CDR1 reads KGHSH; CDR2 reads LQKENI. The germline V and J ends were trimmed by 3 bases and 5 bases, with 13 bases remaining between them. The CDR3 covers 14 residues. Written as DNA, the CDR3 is TGTGCCAGCTCACCTCTGGACCAGGGATATGGCTACACCTTC. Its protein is CASSPLDQGYGYTF. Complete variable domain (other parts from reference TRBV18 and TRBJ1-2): NAGVMQNPRHLVRRRGQEARLRCSPMKGHSHVYWYRQLPEEGLKFMVYLQKENIIDESGMPKERFSAEFPKEGPSILRIQQVVRGDSAAYFCASSPLDQGYGYTFGSGTRLTVV.

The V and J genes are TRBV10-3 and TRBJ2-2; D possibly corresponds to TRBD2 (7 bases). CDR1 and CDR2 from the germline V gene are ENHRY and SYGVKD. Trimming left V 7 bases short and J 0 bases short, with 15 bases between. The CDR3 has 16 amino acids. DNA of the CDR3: TGTGCCATCAAGTGGGGCGGGGGCCCGAACACCGGGGAGCTGTTTTTT. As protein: CAIKWGGGPNTGELFF.

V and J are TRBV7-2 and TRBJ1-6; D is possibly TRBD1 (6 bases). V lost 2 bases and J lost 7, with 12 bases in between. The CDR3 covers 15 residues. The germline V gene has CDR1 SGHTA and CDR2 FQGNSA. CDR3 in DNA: TGTGCCAGCAGCTTAATGCGGACAGAAAATTCACCCCTCCACTTT. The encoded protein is CASSLMRTENSPLHF.